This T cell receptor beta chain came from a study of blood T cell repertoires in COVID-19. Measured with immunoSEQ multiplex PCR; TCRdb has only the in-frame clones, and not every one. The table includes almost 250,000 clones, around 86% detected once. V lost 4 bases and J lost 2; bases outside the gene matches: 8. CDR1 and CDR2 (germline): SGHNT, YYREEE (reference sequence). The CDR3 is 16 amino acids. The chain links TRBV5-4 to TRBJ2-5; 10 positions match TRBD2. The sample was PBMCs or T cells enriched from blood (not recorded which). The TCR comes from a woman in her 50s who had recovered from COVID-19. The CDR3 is CASSRRLAGVQETQYF. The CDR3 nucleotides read TGTGCCAGCAGCCGACGGCTAGCGGGAGTACAAGAGACCCAGTACTTC.